This is a list of T cell receptor beta chains from one sample in a study of cytomegalovirus exposure and HLA in healthy donors. The repertoire was sequenced with immunoSEQ multiplex PCR; TCRdb's copy has only in-frame clones and lacks some. Found here are about 120,000 clones, approximately 90% of them singletons; the top ten hold under 6.5%. The sequenced sample consisted of PBMCs. The receptors stem from a woman between 18 and 30 years old in good health and CMV-seropositive. Both conserved end residues are part of each CDR3. Fields, in order: V gene, clone size, J gene, D gene, CDR3 DNA, CDR3 protein. A D gene is named only where the DNA matches it firmly. Clone size, where shown, is once, few, many, or a class for clones that have expanded.

V gene: TRBV7-9; clone size: -; J gene: TRBJ1-1; D gene: -; CDR3 DNA: TGTGCCAGCACCTCTGGGACATATAATGAAGCTTTCTTT; CDR3 protein: CASTSGTYNEAFF
V gene: TRBV6-5; clone size: -; J gene: TRBJ1-2; D gene: -; CDR3 DNA: TGTGCCAGCGGAAGAGAGAGGGCCTATGGCTACACCTTC; CDR3 protein: CASGRERAYGYTF
V gene: TRBV5-6; clone size: -; J gene: TRBJ1-1; D gene: TRBD1; CDR3 DNA: TGTGCCAGCAGCTTTAGGACAGGCTCCCTGAACACTGAAGCTTTCTTT; CDR3 protein: CASSFRTGSLNTEAFF
V gene: TRBV7-2; clone size: few; J gene: TRBJ1-6; D gene: -; CDR3 DNA: TGTGCCAGCAGCCCGAGGCAGGGACTCGATTCACCCCTCCACTTT; CDR3 protein: CASSPRQGLDSPLHF
V gene: TRBV2; clone size: -; J gene: TRBJ2-5; D gene: -; CDR3 DNA: TGTGCCAGGAAGCGGGCACAGCAAGAGACCCAGTACTTC; CDR3 protein: CARKRAQQETQYF
V gene: TRBV5-1; clone size: -; J gene: TRBJ1-2; D gene: -; CDR3 DNA: TGCGCCAGCAGCTTGGGAAGCGGGAACTATGGCTACACCTTC; CDR3 protein: CASSLGSGNYGYTF
V gene: TRBV19; clone size: -; J gene: TRBJ1-5; D gene: -; CDR3 DNA: TGTGCCAGTAGTATAGATCAGGTTAGCAATCAGCCCCAGCATTTT; CDR3 protein: CASSIDQVSNQPQHF
V gene: TRBV27; clone size: once; J gene: TRBJ2-7; D gene: -; CDR3 DNA: TGTGCCAGCAGTCCGAAGGAGAGCTACGAGCAGTACTTC; CDR3 protein: CASSPKESYEQYF
V gene: TRBV7-2; clone size: -; J gene: TRBJ2-7; D gene: TRBD2; CDR3 DNA: TGTGCCAGCAGCCCCCTATCTAGCGGGAGGGCCTACGAGCAGTACTTC; CDR3 protein: CASSPLSSGRAYEQYF
V gene: TRBV5-4; clone size: -; J gene: TRBJ1-2; D gene: -; CDR3 DNA: TGTGCCAGCAGCTCTGGGGCCACTCTGAACTATGGCTACACCTTC; CDR3 protein: CASSSGATLNYGYTF
V gene: TRBV18; clone size: -; J gene: TRBJ1-3; D gene: -; CDR3 DNA: TGTGCCAGCTCACCAAGCAGGAACTCTGGAAACACCATATATTTT; CDR3 protein: CASSPSRNSGNTIYF
V gene: TRBV18; clone size: -; J gene: TRBJ1-4; D gene: TRBD1; CDR3 DNA: TGTGCCAGCTCACCACCGCCCAGGGGGAGTGAAAAACTGTTTTTT; CDR3 protein: CASSPPPRGSEKLFF
V gene: TRBV7-9; clone size: -; J gene: TRBJ1-2; D gene: -; CDR3 DNA: TGTGCCAGCAGCTCGACAGCCCAAAGGGGTTCTGGCTACACCTTC; CDR3 protein: CASSSTAQRGSGYTF
V gene: TRBV7-3; clone size: -; J gene: TRBJ1-1; D gene: TRBD1; CDR3 DNA: TGTGCCAGCAGCTATACCGGTGGACAGGGGACTGAAGCTTTCTTT; CDR3 protein: CASSYTGGQGTEAFF
V gene: TRBV7-9; clone size: -; J gene: TRBJ1-3; D gene: -; CDR3 DNA: TGTGCCAGCAGCCGTGACAGCCCAAGCTCTGGAAACACCATATATTTT; CDR3 protein: CASSRDSPSSGNTIYF
V gene: TRBV7-9; clone size: -; J gene: TRBJ1-2; D gene: TRBD1; CDR3 DNA: TGTGCCAGCAGCTTCTTAGGGACAGGGGGCGTCTATGGCTACACCTTC; CDR3 protein: CASSFLGTGGVYGYTF
V gene: TRBV21-1; clone size: -; J gene: TRBJ2-7; D gene: -; CDR3 DNA: TGTGCCAGCAGCAAAAATCCCTGGGTCCCACCCTATTCCGGGACAGGGGATACCTACGAGCAGTACTTC; CDR3 protein: CASSKNPWVPPYSGTGDTYEQYF
V gene: TRBV29-1; clone size: -; J gene: TRBJ1-1; D gene: -; CDR3 DNA: TGCAGCGTGACGAGTTTGGGGGCGACTGAAGCTTTCTTT; CDR3 protein: CSVTSLGATEAFF
V gene: TRBV7-3; clone size: -; J gene: TRBJ2-3; D gene: TRBD2; CDR3 DNA: TGTGCCAGCAGCCTCGGGGCGGGAGATACAGATACGCAGTATTTT; CDR3 protein: CASSLGAGDTDTQYF
V gene: TRBV6-5; clone size: -; J gene: TRBJ2-7; D gene: TRBD1; CDR3 DNA: TGTGCCAGCAGTTACCGACAGGGATTCGTCTACGAGCAGTACTTC; CDR3 protein: CASSYRQGFVYEQYF
V gene: TRBV10-3; clone size: -; J gene: TRBJ2-7; D gene: TRBD1; CDR3 DNA: TGTGCCATCAGTGAGGATCCAGGGGGCTCCAGGAAGGACGAGCAGTACTTC; CDR3 protein: CAISEDPGGSRKDEQYF
V gene: TRBV7-6; clone size: -; J gene: TRBJ1-2; D gene: -; CDR3 DNA: TGTGCCAGCAGCTTAGAAACAGGGAGTAACTATGGCTACACCTTC; CDR3 protein: CASSLETGSNYGYTF
V gene: TRBV6-5; clone size: -; J gene: TRBJ2-1; D gene: -; CDR3 DNA: TGTGCCAGCCGGGACTCCCTCGCCGAGCAGTTCTTC; CDR3 protein: CASRDSLAEQFF
V gene: TRBV23-1; clone size: -; J gene: TRBJ2-2; D gene: TRBD2; CDR3 DNA: TGCGCCAGCAGTCATACCGGGACTAGCGGGAGGTCCAACACCGGGGAGCTGTTTTTT; CDR3 protein: CASSHTGTSGRSNTGELFF
V gene: TRBV5-4; clone size: -; J gene: TRBJ2-3; D gene: -; CDR3 DNA: TGTGCCAGCAGCCAGACTAGCACAGATACGCAGTATTTT; CDR3 protein: CASSQTSTDTQYF
V gene: TRBV5-1; clone size: -; J gene: TRBJ2-1; D gene: TRBD2; CDR3 DNA: TGCGCCAGCAGGACTAGCGGGAGTTACAATGAGCAGTTCTTC; CDR3 protein: CASRTSGSYNEQFF
V gene: TRBV15; clone size: -; J gene: TRBJ1-2; D gene: -; CDR3 DNA: TGTGCCACCAGCAGACGAGTTCAGACAGGCGAGGGCTACACCTTC; CDR3 protein: CATSRRVQTGEGYTF
V gene: TRBV7-9; clone size: -; J gene: TRBJ2-3; D gene: TRBD2; CDR3 DNA: TGTGCCAGCAGCTTAGGGAGCGGGAAGGTTGGGGATACGCAGTATTTT; CDR3 protein: CASSLGSGKVGDTQYF
V gene: TRBV10-3; clone size: -; J gene: TRBJ2-7; D gene: -; CDR3 DNA: TGTGCCATCAGTGATCGGGGTTTCGACGAGCAGTACTTC; CDR3 protein: CAISDRGFDEQYF